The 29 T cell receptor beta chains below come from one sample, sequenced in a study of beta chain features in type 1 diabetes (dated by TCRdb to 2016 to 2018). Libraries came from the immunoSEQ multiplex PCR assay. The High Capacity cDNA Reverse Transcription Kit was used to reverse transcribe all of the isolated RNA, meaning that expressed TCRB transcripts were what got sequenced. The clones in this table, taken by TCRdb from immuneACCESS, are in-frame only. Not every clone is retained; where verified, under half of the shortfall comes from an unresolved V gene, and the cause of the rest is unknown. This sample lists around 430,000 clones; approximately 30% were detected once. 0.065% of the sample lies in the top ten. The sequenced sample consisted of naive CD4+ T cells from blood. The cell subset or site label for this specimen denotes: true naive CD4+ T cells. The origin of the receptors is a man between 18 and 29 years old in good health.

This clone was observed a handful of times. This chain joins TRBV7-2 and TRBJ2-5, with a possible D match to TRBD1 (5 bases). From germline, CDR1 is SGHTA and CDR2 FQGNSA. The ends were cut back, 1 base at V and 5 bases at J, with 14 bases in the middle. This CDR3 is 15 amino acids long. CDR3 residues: CASSLGSGSWETQYF. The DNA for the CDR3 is TGTGCCAGCAGCTTAGGGTCAGGGTCATGGGAGACCCAGTACTTC.

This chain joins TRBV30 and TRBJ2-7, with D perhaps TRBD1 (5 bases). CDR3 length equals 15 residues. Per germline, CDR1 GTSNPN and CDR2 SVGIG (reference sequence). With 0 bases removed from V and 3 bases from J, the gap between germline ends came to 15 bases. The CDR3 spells CAWSVPGQRFYEQYF. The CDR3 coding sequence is TGTGCCTGGAGTGTACCAGGGCAGAGGTTCTACGAGCAGTACTTC.

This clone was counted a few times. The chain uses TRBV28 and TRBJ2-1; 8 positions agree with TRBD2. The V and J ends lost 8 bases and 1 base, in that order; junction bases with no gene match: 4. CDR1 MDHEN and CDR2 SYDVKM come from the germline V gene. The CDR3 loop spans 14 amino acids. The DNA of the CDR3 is TGTGCCAGCCGTCTAGCGGGTTCCTACAATGAGCAGTTCTTC. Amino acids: CASRLAGSYNEQFF.

The CDR3 here is CASSVGYRETQYF. The DNA for the CDR3 is TGTGCCAGCAGCGTAGGTTACAGGGAGACCCAGTACTTC. The rearrangement joins TRBV9 to TRBJ2-5, with a weak D call TRBD1 (5 bases). The CDR3 extends over 13 amino acids. Looked up from germline, CDR1 is SGDLS and CDR2 is YYNGEE. V was clipped by 0 bases and J by 5 bases, with 8 bases between them.

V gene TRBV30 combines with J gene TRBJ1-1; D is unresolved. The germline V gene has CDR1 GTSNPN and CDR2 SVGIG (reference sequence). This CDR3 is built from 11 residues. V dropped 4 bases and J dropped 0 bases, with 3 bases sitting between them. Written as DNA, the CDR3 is TGTGCCTGGATGATGAACACTGAAGCTTTCTTT. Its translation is CAWMMNTEAFF. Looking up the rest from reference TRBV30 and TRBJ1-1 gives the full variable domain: SQTIHQWPATLVQPVGSPLSLECTVEGTSNPNLYWYRQAAGRGLQLLFYSVGIGQISSEVPQNLSASRPQDRQFILSSKKLLLSDSGFYLCAWMMNTEAFFGQGTRLTVV.

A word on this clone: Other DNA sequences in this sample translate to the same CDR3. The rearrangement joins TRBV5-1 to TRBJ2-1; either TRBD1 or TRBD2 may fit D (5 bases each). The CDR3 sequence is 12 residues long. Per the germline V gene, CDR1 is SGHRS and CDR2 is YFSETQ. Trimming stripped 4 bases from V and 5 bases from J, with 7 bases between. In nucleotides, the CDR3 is TGCGCCAGCAGCCTGGGGGACAATGAGCAGTTCTTC. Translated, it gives CASSLGDNEQFF.

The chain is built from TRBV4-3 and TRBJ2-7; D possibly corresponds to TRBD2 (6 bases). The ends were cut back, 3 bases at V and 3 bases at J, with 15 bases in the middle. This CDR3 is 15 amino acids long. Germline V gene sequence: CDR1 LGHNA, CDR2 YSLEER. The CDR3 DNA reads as TGCGCCAGCAGCCAGGGACTCCAGGAGGGCTACGAGCAGTACTTC. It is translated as CASSQGLQEGYEQYF.

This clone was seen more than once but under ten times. CDR3 in amino acids: CASSRLGLAVTYEQYF. DNA for the CDR3: TGTGCCAGCAGCCGCCTGGGGCTAGCGGTAACCTACGAGCAGTACTTC. V and J are TRBV7-6 and TRBJ2-7, with TRBD2 matching 7 bases. Per germline, CDR1 SGHVS and CDR2 FNYEAQ. The CDR3 consists of 16 residues. Trimming took 5 bases from V and 2 from J; bases not matched to a gene: 12. Based on the CDR3 plus reference TRBV7-6 and TRBJ2-7, the full variable domain is GAGVSQSPRYKVTKRGQDVALRCDPISGHVSLYWYRQALGQGPEFLTYFNYEAQQDKSGLPNDRFSAERPEGSISTLTIQRTEQRDSAMYRCASSRLGLAVTYEQYFGPGTRLTVT.

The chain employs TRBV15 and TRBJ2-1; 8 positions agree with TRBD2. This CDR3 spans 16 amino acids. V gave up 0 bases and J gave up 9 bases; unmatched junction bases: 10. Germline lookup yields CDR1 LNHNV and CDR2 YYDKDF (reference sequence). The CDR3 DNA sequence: TGTGCCACCAGCAGAGACCGGACTAGCTGGGCCGGTGAGCAGTTCTTC. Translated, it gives CATSRDRTSWAGEQFF.

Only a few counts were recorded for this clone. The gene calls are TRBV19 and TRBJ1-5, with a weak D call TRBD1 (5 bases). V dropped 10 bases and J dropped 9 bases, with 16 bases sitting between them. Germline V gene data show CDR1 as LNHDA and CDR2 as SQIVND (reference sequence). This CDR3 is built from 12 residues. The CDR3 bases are TGTGCCACCTCAGCAGGGCGCCCGCCCCAGCATTTT. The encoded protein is CATSAGRPPQHF. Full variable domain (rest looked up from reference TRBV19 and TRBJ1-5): DGGITQSPKYLFRKEGQNVTLSCEQNLNHDAMYWYRQDPGQGLRLIYYSQIVNDFQKGDIAEGYSVSREKKESFPLTVTSAQKNPTAFYLCATSAGRPPQHFGDGTRLSIL.

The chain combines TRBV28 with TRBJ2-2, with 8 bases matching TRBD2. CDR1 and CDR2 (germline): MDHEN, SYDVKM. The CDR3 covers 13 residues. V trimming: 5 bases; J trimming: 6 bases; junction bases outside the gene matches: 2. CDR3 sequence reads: CASSRLASGELFF. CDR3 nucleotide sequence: TGTGCCAGCAGTAGACTAGCGTCCGGGGAGCTGTTTTTT.

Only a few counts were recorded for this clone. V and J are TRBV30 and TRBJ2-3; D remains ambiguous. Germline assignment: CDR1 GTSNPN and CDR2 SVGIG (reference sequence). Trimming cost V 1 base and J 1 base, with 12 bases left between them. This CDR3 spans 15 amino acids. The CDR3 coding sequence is TGTGCCTGGAGTGATTTAGCTCTTGGCACAGATACGCAGTATTTT. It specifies CAWSDLALGTDTQYF. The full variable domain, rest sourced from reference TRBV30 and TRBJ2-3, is SQTIHQWPATLVQPVGSPLSLECTVEGTSNPNLYWYRQAAGRGLQLLFYSVGIGQISSEVPQNLSASRPQDRQFILSSKKLLLSDSGFYLCAWSDLALGTDTQYFGPGTRLTVL.

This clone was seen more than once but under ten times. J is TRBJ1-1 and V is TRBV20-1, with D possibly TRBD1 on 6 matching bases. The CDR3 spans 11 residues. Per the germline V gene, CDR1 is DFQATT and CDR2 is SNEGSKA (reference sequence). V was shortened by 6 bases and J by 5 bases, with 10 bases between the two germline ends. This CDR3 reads CSARTATEAFF. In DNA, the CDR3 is TGCAGTGCCAGGACAGCGACTGAAGCTTTCTTT.

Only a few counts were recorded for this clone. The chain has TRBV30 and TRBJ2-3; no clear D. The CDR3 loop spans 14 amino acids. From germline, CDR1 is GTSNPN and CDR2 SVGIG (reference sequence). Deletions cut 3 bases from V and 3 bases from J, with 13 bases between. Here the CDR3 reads CAWSRKTGTDTQYF. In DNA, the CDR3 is TGTGCCTGGAGCAGGAAGACCGGGACAGATACGCAGTATTTT.

The CDR3 spells CASSLDPHGDYTF. In DNA form, the CDR3 reads TGCGCCAGCAGCTTGGACCCCCATGGGGACTACACCTTC. V gene TRBV5-1 combines with J gene TRBJ1-2; D remains ambiguous. V was clipped by 0 bases and J by 10 bases, with 13 bases between them. Germline loops: CDR1 SGHRS, CDR2 YFSETQ. The CDR3 covers 13 residues.

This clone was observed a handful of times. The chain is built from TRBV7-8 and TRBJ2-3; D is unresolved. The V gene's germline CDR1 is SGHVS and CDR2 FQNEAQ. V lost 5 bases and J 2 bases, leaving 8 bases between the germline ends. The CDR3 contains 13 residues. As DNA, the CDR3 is TGTGCCAGCAGCCCCCGGTACACAGATACGCAGTATTTT. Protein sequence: CASSPRYTDTQYF.

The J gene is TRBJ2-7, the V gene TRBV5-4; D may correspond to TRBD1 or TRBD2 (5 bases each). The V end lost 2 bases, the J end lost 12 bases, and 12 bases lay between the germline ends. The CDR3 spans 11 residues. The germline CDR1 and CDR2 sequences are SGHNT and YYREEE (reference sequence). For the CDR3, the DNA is TGTGCCAGCAGCTTATCGGGACGGGTGTACTTC. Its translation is CASSLSGRVYF.

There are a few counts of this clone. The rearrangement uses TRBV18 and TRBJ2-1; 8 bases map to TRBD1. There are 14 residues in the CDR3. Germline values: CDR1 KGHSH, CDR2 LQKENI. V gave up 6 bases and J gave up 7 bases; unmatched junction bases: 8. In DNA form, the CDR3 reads TGTGCCAGCTCCTACCTGCAGGGGGCAAATGAGCAGTTCTTC. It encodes CASSYLQGANEQFF.

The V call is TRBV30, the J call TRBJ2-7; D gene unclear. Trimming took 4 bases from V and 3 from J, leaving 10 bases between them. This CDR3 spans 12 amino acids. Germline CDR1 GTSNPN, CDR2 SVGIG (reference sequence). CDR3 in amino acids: CAWNEYGYEQYF. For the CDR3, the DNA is TGTGCCTGGAACGAGTATGGCTACGAGCAGTACTTC.

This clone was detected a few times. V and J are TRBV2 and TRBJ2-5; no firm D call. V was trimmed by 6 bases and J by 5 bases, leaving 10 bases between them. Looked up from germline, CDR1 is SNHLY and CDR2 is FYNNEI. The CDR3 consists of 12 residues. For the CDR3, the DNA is TGTGCCAGCAGGGCCGAGGTGGAGACCCAGTACTTC. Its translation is CASRAEVETQYF.

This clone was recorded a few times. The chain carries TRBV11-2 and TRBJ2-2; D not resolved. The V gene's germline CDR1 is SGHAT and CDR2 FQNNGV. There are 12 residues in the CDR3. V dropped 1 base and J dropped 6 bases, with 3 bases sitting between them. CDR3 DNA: TGTGCCAGCAGCTTAGTCGCCGGGGAGCTGTTTTTT. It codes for CASSLVAGELFF.

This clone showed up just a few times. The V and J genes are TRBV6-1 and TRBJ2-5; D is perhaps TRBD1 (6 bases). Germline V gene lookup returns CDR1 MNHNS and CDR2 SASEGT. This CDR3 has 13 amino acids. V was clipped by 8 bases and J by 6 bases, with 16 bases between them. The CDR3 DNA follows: TGTGCCAGCGGAGCGGCAGGGGTAAAGACCCAGTACTTC. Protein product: CASGAAGVKTQYF.

CDR3 nucleotide sequence: TGTGCCAGCAGCTTGGTGGGGTACAGCTATGGCTACACCTTC. Its protein is CASSLVGYSYGYTF. This sequence joins TRBV5-4 and TRBJ1-2; D is uncertain. V lost 0 bases to trimming and J lost 4 bases, with 10 bases between them. Germline-derived CDR1 and CDR2 are SGHNT and YYREEE (reference sequence). The CDR3 sequence is 14 residues long. The full variable domain, with the rest looked up from reference TRBV5-4 and TRBJ1-2, is ETGVTQSPTHLIKTRGQQVTLRCSSQSGHNTVSWYQQALGQGPQFIFQYYREEENGRGNFPPRFSGLQFPNYSSELNVNALELDDSALYLCASSLVGYSYGYTFGSGTRLTVV.

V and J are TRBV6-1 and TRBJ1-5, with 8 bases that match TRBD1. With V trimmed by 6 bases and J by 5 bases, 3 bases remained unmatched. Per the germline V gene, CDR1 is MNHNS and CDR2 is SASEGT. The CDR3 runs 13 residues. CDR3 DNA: TGTGCCAGCAGAGTACAGGGGGATCAGCCCCAGCATTTT. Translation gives CASRVQGDQPQHF.

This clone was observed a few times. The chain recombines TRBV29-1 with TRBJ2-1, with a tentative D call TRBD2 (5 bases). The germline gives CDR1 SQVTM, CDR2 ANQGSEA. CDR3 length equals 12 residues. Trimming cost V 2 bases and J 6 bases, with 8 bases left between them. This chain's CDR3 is CSVELSGNEQFF. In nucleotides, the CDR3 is TGCAGCGTTGAATTGAGCGGCAATGAGCAGTTCTTC.

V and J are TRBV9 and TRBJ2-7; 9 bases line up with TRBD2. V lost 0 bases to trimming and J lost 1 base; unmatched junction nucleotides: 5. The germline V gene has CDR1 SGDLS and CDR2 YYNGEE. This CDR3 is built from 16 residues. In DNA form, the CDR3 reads TGTGCCAGCAGCGTAGTGGCTAGCGGGAATTCCTACGAGCAGTACTTC. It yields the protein CASSVVASGNSYEQYF.

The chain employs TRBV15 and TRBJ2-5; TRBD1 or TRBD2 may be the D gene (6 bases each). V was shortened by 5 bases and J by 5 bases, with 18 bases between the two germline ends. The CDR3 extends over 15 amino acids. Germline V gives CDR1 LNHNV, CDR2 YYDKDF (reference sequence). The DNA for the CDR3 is TGTGCCACCAGCTTACCGGGGGCCGGTGGGGAGACCCAGTACTTC. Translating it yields CATSLPGAGGETQYF.

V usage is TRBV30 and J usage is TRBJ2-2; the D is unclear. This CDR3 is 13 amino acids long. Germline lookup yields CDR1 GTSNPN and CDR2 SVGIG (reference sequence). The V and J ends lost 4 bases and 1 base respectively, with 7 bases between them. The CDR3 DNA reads TGTGCCTGGACTAGTCAGAACACCGGGGAGCTGTTTTTT. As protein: CAWTSQNTGELFF.

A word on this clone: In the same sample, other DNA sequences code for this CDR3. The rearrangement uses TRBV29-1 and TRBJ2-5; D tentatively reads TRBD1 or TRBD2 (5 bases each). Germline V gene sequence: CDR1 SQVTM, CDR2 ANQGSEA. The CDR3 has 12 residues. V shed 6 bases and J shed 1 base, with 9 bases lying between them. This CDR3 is CSVGTVQETQYF. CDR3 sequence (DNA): TGCAGCGTCGGGACGGTCCAAGAGACCCAGTACTTC.